A single T cell receptor (beta chain) is shown here with its context. V lost 5 bases and J lost 1; bases outside the gene matches: 8. The CDR3 sequence is 16 residues long. Germline CDR1 SGHTA, CDR2 FQGNSA. This record belongs to a study of technical replicates of blood from a few donors. TCRdb's copy holds only in-frame clones and misses some; the assay was immunoSEQ multiplex PCR. The repertoire holds some 70,000 clones, with almost 95% as singletons. Sequenced material: T cells isolated from PBMCs. The receptor comes from a human donor in good health. The V call is TRBV7-2, the J call TRBJ1-5; TRBD1 agrees at 7 bases. CDR3 residues: CASSPDRDRSNQPQHF. CDR3 bases: TGTGCCAGCAGCCCAGACAGGGACCGGAGCAATCAGCCCCAGCATTTT. Supplemented by reference TRBV7-2 and TRBJ1-5, the full variable domain reads GAGVSQSPSNKVTEKGKDVELRCDPISGHTALYWYRQSLGQGLEFLIYFQGNSAPDKSGLPSDRFSAERTGGSVSTLTIQRTQQEDSAVYLCASSPDRDRSNQPQHFGDGTRLSIL.